One sample yielded the 2 T cell receptor beta chains listed below, sequenced in a study of OX40 agonist ivuxolimab in advanced cancers. Assay: immunoSEQ multiplex PCR; the TCRdb copy retains only in-frame clones and omits some. The data hold tens of thousands of clones, with roughly 90% observed a single time. The starting material was CD4+ or CD8+ T cells sorted from blood, obtained in a trial of the OX40 agonist ivuxolimab. These receptor sequences come from an adult with an advanced solid tumor such as melanoma, head and neck, liver or kidney cancer.

This clone appeared a single time. The rearrangement uses TRBV11-2 and TRBJ2-3; 9 nucleotides align to TRBD1. CDR3 size: 15 residues. The V gene end was trimmed by 10 bases and the J gene end by 6 bases; junction bases not matched to a gene: 14. Per the germline V gene, CDR1 is SGHAT and CDR2 is FQNNGV. CDR3 DNA: TGTGCCACCCGGTGGCGTGACAGGGGGTTGGATACGCAGTATTTT. This translates into CATRWRDRGLDTQYF.

The chain links TRBV4-1 to TRBJ1-4; D is perhaps TRBD1 (5 bases). CDR1 MGHRA and CDR2 YSYEKL come from the germline V gene. With 4 bases removed from V and 8 bases from J, the gap between germline ends came to 20 bases. This CDR3 is 16 amino acids long. The CDR3 sequence is CASSPLLTGAGEKLFF. The CDR3 DNA follows: TGCGCCAGCAGCCCCCTCCTGACCGGGGCCGGGGAAAAACTGTTTTTT.